The 5 T cell receptor beta chains given below trace back to one sample, sequenced in a study of blood T cell repertoires in COVID-19. Clones were read by immunoSEQ multiplex PCR, and TCRdb kept only the in-frame ones, dropping some. The sample has tens of thousands of clones, roughly 88% seen once. Input material: peripheral blood. Every receptor here comes from a man aged 70-80 years with acute or convalescent COVID-19.

The V and J genes are TRBV20-1 and TRBJ2-7; 7 bases align to TRBD2. In germline, CDR1 is DFQATT, CDR2 SNEGSKA (reference sequence). This CDR3 has 11 residues. CDR3 bases: TGCAAAAGCGGGGAGAACTACGAGCAGTACTTC. Translated: CKSGENYEQYF.

CDR3 residues: CASSQTGEGDSPLHF. CDR3 DNA: TGTGCCAGCTCACAGACAGGGGAAGGAGATTCACCCCTCCACTTT. The V gene is TRBV18, the J gene TRBJ1-6; 8 nucleotides agree with TRBD1. CDR1 is KGHSH, CDR2 LQKENI, per germline. Unmatched junction bases numbered 7, after V lost 4 bases and J lost 8 bases. CDR3 length: 15 amino acids.

The chain uses TRBV6-5 and TRBJ1-3; D gene unclear. V lost 6 bases, J lost 4 bases, and 13 bases lay in between. CDR1 and CDR2 from the germline V gene are MNHEY and SVGAGI. The CDR3 has 14 amino acids. CDR3 loop: CASRQIGEGNTIYF. Written as DNA, the CDR3 is TGTGCCAGCAGACAAATCGGGGAGGGAAACACCATATATTTT.

This clone was recorded at least ten times. The chain couples TRBV20-1 to TRBJ2-4; D is undetermined. Trimming cost V 1 base and J 15 bases, with 13 bases left between them. The germline V gene encodes CDR1 DFQATT and CDR2 SNEGSKA (reference sequence). The CDR3 consists of 11 residues. CDR3 nucleotides: TGCAGTGCTAGAGTGCAGGCCACTGTGTACTTC. Protein: CSARVQATVYF.

The chain links TRBV15 to TRBJ2-1; D is possibly TRBD2 (7 bases). Trimming stripped 4 bases from V and 4 bases from J, with 26 bases between. The CDR3 sequence is 19 residues long. Germline V gives CDR1 LNHNV, CDR2 YYDKDF (reference sequence). CDR3 protein: CATSTGPFGGPTYYNEQFF. The CDR3 DNA sequence: TGTGCCACCAGCACAGGGCCCTTCGGGGGGCCCACTTATTACAATGAGCAGTTCTTC.